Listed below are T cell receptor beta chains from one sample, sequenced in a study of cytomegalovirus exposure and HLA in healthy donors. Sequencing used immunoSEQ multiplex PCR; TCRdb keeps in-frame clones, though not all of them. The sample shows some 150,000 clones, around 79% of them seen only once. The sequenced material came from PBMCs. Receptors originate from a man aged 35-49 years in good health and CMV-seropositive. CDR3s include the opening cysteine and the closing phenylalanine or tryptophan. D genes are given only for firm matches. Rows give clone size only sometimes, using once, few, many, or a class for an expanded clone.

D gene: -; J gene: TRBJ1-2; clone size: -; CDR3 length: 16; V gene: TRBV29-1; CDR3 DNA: TGCAGCGTAGACCGGGACATAGTGCTCTCGGTTGATGGCTACACCTTC; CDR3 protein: CSVDRDIVLSVDGYTF
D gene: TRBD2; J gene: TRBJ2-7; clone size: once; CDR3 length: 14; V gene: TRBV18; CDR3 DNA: TGTGCCAGCTCGCCCGGGACTAACTCCTACGAGCAGTACTTC; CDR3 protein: CASSPGTNSYEQYF
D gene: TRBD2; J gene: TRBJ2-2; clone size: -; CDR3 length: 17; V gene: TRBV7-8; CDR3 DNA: TGTGCCAGCAGCTTATTCGGCGGGAGGGCGAACACCGGGGAGCTGTTTTTT; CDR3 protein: CASSLFGGRANTGELFF
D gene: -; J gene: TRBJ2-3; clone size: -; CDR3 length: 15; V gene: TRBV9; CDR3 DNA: TGTGCCAGCAGCGTAGTTCCTGAACAGATAGATACGCAGTATTTT; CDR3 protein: CASSVVPEQIDTQYF
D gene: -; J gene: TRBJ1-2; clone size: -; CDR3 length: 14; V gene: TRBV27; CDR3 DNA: TGTGCCAGCAGTTCTCTTGAGTCCCGGGGAGGCTACACCTTC; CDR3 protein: CASSSLESRGGYTF
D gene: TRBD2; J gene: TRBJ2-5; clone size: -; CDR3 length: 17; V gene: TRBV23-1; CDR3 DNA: TGCGCCAGCAGTCAAGCAGGGACTAGCGACAACCAAGAGACCCAGTACTTC; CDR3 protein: CASSQAGTSDNQETQYF
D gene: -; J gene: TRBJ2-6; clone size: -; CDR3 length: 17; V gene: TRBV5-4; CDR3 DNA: TGTGCCAGCAGTTTAGGAGGGTCCGTCTCTGGGGCCAACGTCCTGACTTTC; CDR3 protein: CASSLGGSVSGANVLTF
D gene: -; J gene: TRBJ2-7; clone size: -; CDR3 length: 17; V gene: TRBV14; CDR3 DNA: TGTGCCAGCAGCCAAGACCCCGGACAGCCGAGCTCCTACGAGCAGTACTTC; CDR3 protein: CASSQDPGQPSSYEQYF
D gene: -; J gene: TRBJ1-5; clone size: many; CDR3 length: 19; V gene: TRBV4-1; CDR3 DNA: TGCGCCAGCAGCCAAGGCAGGAGCGTGTCAGGGTTGGACAATCAGCCCCAGCATTTT; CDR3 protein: CASSQGRSVSGLDNQPQHF
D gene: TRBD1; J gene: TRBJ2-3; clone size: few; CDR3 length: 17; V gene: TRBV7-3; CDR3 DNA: TGTGCCAGCAGCGATTTCCGGGACAGGGGAGGGACAGATACGCAGTATTTT; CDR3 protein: CASSDFRDRGGTDTQYF
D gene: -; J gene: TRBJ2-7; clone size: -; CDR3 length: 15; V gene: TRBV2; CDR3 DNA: TGTGCCAGCAGGCCCTTTGCGGGACCCCCCTACGAGCAGTACTTC; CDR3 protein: CASRPFAGPPYEQYF
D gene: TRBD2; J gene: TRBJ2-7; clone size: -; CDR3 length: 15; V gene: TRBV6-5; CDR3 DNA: TGTGCCAGCAGAGTAACTAGCGGGAGGGCCTGGGAGCAGTACTTC; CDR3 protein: CASRVTSGRAWEQYF
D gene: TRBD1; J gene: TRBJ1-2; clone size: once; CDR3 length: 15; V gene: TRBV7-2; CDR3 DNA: TGTGCCAGCAGCTTAGGGCCCGGGACAGTAACTGGCTACACCTTC; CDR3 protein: CASSLGPGTVTGYTF
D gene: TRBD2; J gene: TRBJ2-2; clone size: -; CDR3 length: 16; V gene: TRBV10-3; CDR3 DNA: TGTGCCATCAGTGGTACTAGCGGGAGGTCCACCGGGGAGCTGTTTTTT; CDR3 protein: CAISGTSGRSTGELFF
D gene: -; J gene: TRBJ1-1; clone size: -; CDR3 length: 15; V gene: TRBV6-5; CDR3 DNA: TGTGCCAGCAGTTACTCGTTCTCAGGGGAGACTGAAGCTTTCTTT; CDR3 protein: CASSYSFSGETEAFF
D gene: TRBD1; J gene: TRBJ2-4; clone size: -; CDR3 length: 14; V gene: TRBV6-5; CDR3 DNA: TGTGCCAGCAGGACGACAGGGGGCGGGAACAGTCAGTACTTC; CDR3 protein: CASRTTGGGNSQYF
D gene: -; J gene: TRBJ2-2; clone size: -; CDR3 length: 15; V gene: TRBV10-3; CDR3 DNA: TGTGCCATCAGTGCAGGTGGCCGCACGGCCGGGGAGCTGTTTTTT; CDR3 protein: CAISAGGRTAGELFF
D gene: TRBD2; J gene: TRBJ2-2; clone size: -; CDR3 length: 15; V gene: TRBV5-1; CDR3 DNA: TGCGCCAGCAGCGGTATGGTAGCGGGTACCGGGGGGCTGTTTTTT; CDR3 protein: CASSGMVAGTGGLFF
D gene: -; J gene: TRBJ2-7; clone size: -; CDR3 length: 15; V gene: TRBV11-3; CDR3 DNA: TGTGCCAGCAGCTTAGAATACCAGGTTTCCTACGAGCAGTACTTC; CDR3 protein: CASSLEYQVSYEQYF
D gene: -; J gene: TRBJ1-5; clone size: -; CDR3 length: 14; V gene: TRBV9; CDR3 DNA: TGTGCCAGCAGCGCCCACGGGGGGGGTGAGCCCCAGCATTTT; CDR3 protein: CASSAHGGGEPQHF
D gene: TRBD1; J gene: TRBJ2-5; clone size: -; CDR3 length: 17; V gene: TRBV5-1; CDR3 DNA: TGCGCCAGCAGCTTATTCCCCGGGACAGGGAAGGGAGAGACCCAGTACTTC; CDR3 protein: CASSLFPGTGKGETQYF
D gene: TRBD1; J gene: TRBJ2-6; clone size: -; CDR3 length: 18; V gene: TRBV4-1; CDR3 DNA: TGCGCCAGCAGCCAAGATCTGGGCAGGGGGAGTGGGGCCAACGTCCTGACTTTC; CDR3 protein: CASSQDLGRGSGANVLTF
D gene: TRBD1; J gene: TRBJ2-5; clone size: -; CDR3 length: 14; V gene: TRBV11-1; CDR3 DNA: TGTGCCAGCAGCTTACAGGGGGCAGGGGAGACCCAGTACTTC; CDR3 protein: CASSLQGAGETQYF
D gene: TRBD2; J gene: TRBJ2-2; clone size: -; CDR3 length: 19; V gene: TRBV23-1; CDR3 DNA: TGCGCCAGCAGTCTCAACGGGACTAGCGGGAGGAAAGGAACCGGGGAGCTGTTTTTT; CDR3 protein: CASSLNGTSGRKGTGELFF
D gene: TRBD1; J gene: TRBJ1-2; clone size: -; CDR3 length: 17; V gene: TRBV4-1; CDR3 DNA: TGCGCCAGCAGCCAAGAGGGACAGGTTCAAGCGAGAAGAGGCTACACCTTC; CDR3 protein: CASSQEGQVQARRGYTF
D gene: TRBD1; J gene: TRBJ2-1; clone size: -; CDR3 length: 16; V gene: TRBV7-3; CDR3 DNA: TGTGCCAGCAGCCCAAGGGAGCGGACCAGGGGGAATGAGCAGTTCTTC; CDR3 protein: CASSPRERTRGNEQFF
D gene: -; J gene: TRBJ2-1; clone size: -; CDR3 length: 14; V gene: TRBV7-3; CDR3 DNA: TGTGCCAGCAGCTTAACGGGTCGAGGTGGTGAGCAGTTCTTC; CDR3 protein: CASSLTGRGGEQFF
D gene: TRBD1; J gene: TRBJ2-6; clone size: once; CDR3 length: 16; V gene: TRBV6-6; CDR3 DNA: TGTGCCAGCAGTTACTCCCGACAGGGTGGAGCCAACGGCCTGACTTTC; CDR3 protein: CASSYSRQGGANGLTF
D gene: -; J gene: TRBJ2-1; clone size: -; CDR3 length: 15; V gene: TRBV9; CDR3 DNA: TGTGCCAGCAGCAGAAGCTGGGCCTCCTACAATGAGCAGTTCTTC; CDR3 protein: CASSRSWASYNEQFF
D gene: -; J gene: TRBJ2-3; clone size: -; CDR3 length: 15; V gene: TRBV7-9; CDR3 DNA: TGTGCCAGCAGCTTGAGGGCTAGCGGCACAGATACGCAGTATTTT; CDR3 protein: CASSLRASGTDTQYF
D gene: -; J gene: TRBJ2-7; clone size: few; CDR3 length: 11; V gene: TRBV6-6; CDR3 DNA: TGTGCCAGCAGTAGGGGCTACGAGCAGTACTTC; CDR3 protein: CASSRGYEQYF
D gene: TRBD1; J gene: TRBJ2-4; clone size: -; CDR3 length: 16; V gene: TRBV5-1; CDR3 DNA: TGCGCCAGCAGCTTGACCGTAGGACAGGGAACGAACATTCAGTACTTC; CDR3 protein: CASSLTVGQGTNIQYF
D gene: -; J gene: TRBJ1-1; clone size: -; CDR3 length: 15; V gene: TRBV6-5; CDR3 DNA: TGTGCCAGCAGCCCCCGGGACTCCATGAACACTGAAGCTTTCTTT; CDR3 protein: CASSPRDSMNTEAFF
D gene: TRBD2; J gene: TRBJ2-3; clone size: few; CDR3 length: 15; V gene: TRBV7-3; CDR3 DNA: TGTGCCAGCAGCTTAAATGGGGGGGTAGCAGATACGCAGTATTTT; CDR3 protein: CASSLNGGVADTQYF
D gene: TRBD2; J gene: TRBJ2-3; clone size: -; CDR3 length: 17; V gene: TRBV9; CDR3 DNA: TGTGCCAGCAGCGCCCTAACGGGACTAGCGGGGGGGGATACGCAGTATTTT; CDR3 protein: CASSALTGLAGGDTQYF
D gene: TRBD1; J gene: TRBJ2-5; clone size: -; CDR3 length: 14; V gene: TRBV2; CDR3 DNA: TGTGCCAGCAGCTCCCAGGGGGCAGGGGAGACCCAGTACTTC; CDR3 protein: CASSSQGAGETQYF
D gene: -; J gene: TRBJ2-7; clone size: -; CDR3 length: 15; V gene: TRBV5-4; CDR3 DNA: TGTGCCAGCAGCACGGGTCTGGGGCCCGCCTACGAGCAGTACTTC; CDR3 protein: CASSTGLGPAYEQYF
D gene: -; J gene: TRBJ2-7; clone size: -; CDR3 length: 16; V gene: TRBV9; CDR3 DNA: TGTGCCAGCAGCGTAGGGGTTAGCGGGACAGCCTACGAGCAGTACTTC; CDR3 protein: CASSVGVSGTAYEQYF
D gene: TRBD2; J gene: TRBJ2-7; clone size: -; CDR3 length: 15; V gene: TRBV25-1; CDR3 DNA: TGTGCCAGCGGGCCACTAGCGGGAGGGCCTAGCGAGCAGTACTTC; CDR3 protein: CASGPLAGGPSEQYF
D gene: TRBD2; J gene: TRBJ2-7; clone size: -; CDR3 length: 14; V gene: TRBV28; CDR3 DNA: TGTGCCCACAAGACTAGCGGGCCATCCTACGAGCAGTACTTC; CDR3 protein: CAHKTSGPSYEQYF
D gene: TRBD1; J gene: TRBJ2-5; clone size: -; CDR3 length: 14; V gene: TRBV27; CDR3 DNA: TGTGCCAGCAGCCGGACAGGATTCGGGGAGACCCAGTACTTC; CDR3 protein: CASSRTGFGETQYF
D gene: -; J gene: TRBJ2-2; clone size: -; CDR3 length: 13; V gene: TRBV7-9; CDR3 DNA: TGTGCCAGCAGCTTAGTATTAACCGGGGAGCTGTTTTTT; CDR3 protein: CASSLVLTGELFF
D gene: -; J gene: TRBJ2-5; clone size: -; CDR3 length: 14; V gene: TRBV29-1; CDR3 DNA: TGCAGCGTTGTTGACGGACACCCGCAAGAGACCCAGTACTTC; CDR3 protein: CSVVDGHPQETQYF
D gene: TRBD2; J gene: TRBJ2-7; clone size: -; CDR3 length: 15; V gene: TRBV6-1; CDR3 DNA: TGTGCCAGCAGTGAATTGGCGGGAGGGGCGGGCGAGCAGTACTTC; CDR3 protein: CASSELAGGAGEQYF
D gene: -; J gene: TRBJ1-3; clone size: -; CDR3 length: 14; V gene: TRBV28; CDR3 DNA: TGTGCCAGCACCAGTCGACAACGCGGAAACACCATATATTTT; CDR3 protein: CASTSRQRGNTIYF
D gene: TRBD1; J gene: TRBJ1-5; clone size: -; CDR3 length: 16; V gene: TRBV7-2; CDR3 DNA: TGTGCCAGCAGCCCCGACCTCAGACAGGGCCGGCAGCCCCAGCATTTT; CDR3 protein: CASSPDLRQGRQPQHF
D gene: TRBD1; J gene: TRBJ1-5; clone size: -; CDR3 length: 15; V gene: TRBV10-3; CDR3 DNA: TGTGCCATCAGTGAGTCGACAGGGATGGATCAGCCCCAGCATTTT; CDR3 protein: CAISESTGMDQPQHF
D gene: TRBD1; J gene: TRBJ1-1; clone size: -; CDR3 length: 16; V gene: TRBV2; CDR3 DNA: TGTGCCAGCAGATCCGGGACAGGGGGTGCGAACACTGAAGCTTTCTTT; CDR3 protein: CASRSGTGGANTEAFF
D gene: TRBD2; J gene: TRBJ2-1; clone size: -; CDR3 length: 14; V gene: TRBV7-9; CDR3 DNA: TGTGCCAGCAGACCGACGGGGGGCTACAATGAGCAGTTCTTC; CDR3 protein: CASRPTGGYNEQFF
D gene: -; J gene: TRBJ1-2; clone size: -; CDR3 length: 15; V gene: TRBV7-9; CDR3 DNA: TGTGCCAGCAGCTTAGCGGAAACAGCTCTATGGGGCTACACCTTC; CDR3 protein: CASSLAETALWGYTF
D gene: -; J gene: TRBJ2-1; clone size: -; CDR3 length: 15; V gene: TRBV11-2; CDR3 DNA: TGTGCCAGCAGCTTTCAAAGGGGTTCAGACTATGAGCAGTTCTTC; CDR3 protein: CASSFQRGSDYEQFF
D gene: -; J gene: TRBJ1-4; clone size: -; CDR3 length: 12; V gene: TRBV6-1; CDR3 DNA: TGTGCCAGCCACAGGGCTAATGAAAAACTGTTTTTT; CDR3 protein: CASHRANEKLFF
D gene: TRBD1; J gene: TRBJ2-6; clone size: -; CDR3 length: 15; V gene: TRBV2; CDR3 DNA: TGTGCCAGCAGAACAGGGGTCTCTGGGGCCAACGGCCTGACTTTC; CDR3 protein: CASRTGVSGANGLTF
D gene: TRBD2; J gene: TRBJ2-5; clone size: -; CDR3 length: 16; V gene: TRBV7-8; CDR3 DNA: TGTGCCAGCAGCTTAGGGGGCGGGAGAGGGATGGAGACCCAGTACTTC; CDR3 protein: CASSLGGGRGMETQYF
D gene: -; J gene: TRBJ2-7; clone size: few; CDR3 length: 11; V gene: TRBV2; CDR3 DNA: TGTGCCAGCGAGGATCGCTCGGGGCAGTACTTC; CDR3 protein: CASEDRSGQYF
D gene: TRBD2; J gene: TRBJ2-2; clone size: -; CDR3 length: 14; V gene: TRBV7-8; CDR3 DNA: TGTGCCAGCAGCTGGGACTATTACACCGGGGAGCTGTTTTTT; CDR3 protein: CASSWDYYTGELFF
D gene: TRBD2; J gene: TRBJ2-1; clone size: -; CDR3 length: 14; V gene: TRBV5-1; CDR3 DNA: TGCGCCAGCAGCTTGGGGACTAGCGGGACGTGGCTGTTCTTC; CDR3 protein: CASSLGTSGTWLFF
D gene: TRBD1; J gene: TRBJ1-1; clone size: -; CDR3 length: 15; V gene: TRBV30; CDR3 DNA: TGTGCCTGGAGTCGGACAGGGGCGTTGAACACTGAAGCTTTCTTT; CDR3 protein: CAWSRTGALNTEAFF
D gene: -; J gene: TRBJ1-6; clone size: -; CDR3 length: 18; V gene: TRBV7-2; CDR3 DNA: TGTGCCAGCAGCTTCCTCAGGTCCGGACTTAACCGCGGGTCACCCCTCCACTTT; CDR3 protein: CASSFLRSGLNRGSPLHF
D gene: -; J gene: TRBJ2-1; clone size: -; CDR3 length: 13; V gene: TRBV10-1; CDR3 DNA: TGCGCCAGCACCCGAGCCTTGAGCGGTGAGCAGTTCTTC; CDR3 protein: CASTRALSGEQFF